This TCR beta chain was identified during a study of T cell responses to AZD1222 COVID-19 vaccine. Whole-study results and caveats: Breadth and depth of Spike-specific TCRs rose after two AZD1222 doses. The CD4 TCRs associated with vaccination extended across spike and predominated at 160-218 and 743-854.

The trim removed 10 bases at V and 4 bases at J, leaving 9 bases unmatched. The length of the CDR3 is 16 residues. CDR1 is ENHRY and CDR2 is SYGVKD in the germline V gene. Analyses pooled second doses at about 4 or about 12 weeks. Points on this clone: Its antigen is undetermined.

The method was immunoSEQ multiplex PCR; TCRdb's version includes in-frame clones alone and lacks a portion of them. The sample shows around 120,000 clones, roughly 92% of them seen only once. This clonotype was sampled from an adult who received the AZD1222 COVID-19 vaccine. The V call is TRBV10-3, the J call TRBJ2-2; TRBD2 agrees at 13 bases. The material sequenced was peripheral blood, taken 28 days after the second AZD1222 dose. The CDR3 sequence: CATWTSGSDSTGELFF. In nucleotides, the CDR3 is TGTGCCACTTGGACTAGCGGGAGCGATAGCACCGGGGAGCTGTTTTTT.